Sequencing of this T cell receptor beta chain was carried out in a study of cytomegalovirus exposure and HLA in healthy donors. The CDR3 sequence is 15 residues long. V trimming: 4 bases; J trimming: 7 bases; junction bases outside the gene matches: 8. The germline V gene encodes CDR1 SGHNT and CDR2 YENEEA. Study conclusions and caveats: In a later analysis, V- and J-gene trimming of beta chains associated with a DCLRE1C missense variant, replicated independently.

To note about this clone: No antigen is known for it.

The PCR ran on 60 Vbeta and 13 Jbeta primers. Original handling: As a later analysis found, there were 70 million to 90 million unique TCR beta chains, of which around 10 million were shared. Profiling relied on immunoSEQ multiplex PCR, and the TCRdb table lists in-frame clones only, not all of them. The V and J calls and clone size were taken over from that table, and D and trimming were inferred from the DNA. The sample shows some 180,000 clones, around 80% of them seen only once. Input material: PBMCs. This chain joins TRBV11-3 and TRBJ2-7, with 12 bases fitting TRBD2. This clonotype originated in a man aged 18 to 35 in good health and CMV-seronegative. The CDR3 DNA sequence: TGTGCCAGCAGCTCTCTAGCGGGAGGGCCTAGTGAGCAGTACTTC. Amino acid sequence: CASSSLAGGPSEQYF.